A single sample is the source of the 2 T cell receptor beta chains below, sequenced in a study of cytomegalovirus exposure and HLA in healthy donors. 60 Vbeta and 13 Jbeta primers were used in PCR. Sequencing was performed with immunoSEQ multiplex PCR; in TCRdb, only in-frame clones are kept and a portion is missing. This table has some 200,000 clones, approximately 80% appearing once. Sequences were obtained from PBMCs. The source is a woman aged 30 to 39 in good health and CMV-seronegative.

The gene calls are TRBV19 and TRBJ1-4, with D maybe TRBD1 (6 bases). This CDR3 is 13 amino acids long. CDR1 and CDR2 from the germline V gene are LNHDA and SQIVND (reference sequence). Deletions cut 4 bases from V and 8 bases from J, with 11 bases between. The CDR3 DNA follows: TGTGCCAGTAGTACCCAGGGGAACGAAAAACTGTTTTTT. This gives the protein CASSTQGNEKLFF.

This clone appeared a few times. The rearrangement joins TRBV19 to TRBJ1-1, with D possibly being TRBD1 (6 bases). Germline V lookup: CDR1 LNHDA, CDR2 SQIVND (reference sequence). V was trimmed by 4 bases and J by 12 bases, leaving 24 bases between them. CDR3 length equals 15 residues. The CDR3 nucleotides are TGTGCCAGTAGTACCTCCTCACAGGGAGTAGTGCGAACTTTCTTT. Encoded protein: CASSTSSQGVVRTFF.